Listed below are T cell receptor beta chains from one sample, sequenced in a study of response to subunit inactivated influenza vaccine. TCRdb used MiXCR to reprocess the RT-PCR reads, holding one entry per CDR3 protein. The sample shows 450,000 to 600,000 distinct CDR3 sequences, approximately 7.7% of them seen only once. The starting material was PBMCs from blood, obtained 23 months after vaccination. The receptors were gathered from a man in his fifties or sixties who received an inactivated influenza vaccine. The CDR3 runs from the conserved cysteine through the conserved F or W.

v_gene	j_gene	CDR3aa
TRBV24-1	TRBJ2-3	CATSDLSRGQTTDTQYF
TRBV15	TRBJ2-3	CATSRDASALAYF
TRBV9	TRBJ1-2	CASSVATAAYGYTF
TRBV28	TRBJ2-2	CATRLQVGELFF
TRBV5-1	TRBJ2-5	CASSLAPTIQETQYF
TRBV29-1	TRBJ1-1	CSVQPTGTEAFF
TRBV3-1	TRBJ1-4	CASLTGIREKLFF
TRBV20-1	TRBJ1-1	CSASGQRLSEAFF
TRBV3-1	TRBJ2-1	CASSQDPTTSPSGSSYNEQFF
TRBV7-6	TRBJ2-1	CASSAGLYNEQFF
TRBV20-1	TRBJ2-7	CSASESGTGVEKIYEQYF
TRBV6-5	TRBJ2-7	CASSYLPSFYEQYF
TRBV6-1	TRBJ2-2	CAARGGQTNTGELFF
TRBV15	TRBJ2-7	CATSRPGLQGASEQYF
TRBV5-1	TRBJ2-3	CASSLALASGGTDTQYF
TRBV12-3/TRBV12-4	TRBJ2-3	CASSGQQGPTDTQYF
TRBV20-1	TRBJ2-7	CSARVLSGGYEQYF
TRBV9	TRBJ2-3	CASSDRLAGTDTQYF
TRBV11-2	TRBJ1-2	CASSLVPGVNYGYTF
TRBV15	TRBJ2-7	CATSRSGSGTYEQYF
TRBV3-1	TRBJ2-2	CASSPHTGTGELFF
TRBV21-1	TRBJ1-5	CASRKNRDRVDRNQPQHF
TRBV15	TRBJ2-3	CAASRVRQGAGDTQYF
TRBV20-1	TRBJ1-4	CSARNHEKLFF
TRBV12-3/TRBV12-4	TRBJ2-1	CASSETGRGNYNEQFF
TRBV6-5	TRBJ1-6	CASRLVNSPLHF
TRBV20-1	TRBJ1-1	CSARVGNPNTEAFF
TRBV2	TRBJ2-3	CASGRLAGGPDTQYF
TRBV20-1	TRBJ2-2	CSAWDRGGTGELFF
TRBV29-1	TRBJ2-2	CSVGYRGTGELFF
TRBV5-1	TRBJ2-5	CASSLTTGGRETQYF
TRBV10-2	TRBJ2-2	CASRDRQNTGELFF
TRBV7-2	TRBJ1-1	CASSLGTINEAFF
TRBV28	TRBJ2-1	CASRKTGLGSNEQFF
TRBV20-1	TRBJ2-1	CSASRSGGGPYNEQFF
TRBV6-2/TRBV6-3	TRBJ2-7	CASNSRTSVAYEQYF
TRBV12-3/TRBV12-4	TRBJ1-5	CASRLRSQPQHF
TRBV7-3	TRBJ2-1	CASSLMVGNEQFF
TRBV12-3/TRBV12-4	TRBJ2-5	CASSLGRLQETQYF
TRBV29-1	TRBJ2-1	CSVDQAGVPFF
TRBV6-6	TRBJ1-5	CAGRQDLNQPQHF
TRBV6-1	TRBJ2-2	CASRSAMATGELFF
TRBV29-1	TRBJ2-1	CSVEGEFF
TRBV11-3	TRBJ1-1	CASRRPGGVNTEAFF
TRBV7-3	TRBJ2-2	CASSPHQAGELFF